The next 5 T cell receptor beta chains were all read from a single sample in a study of cytomegalovirus exposure and HLA in healthy donors. Primers for the PCR totalled 60 Vbeta and 13 Jbeta. The data were produced by immunoSEQ multiplex PCR, yet TCRdb's version contains in-frame clones alone and is incomplete. The sample holds approximately 150,000 clones; roughly 71% are singletons and the top ten take roughly 7.5%. Sequenced input: PBMCs. The receptors originated from a male donor in good health and CMV-seropositive.

The rearrangement uses TRBV13 and TRBJ2-1, with D possibly TRBD2 on 6 matching bases. This CDR3 has 17 residues. Deletions cut 5 bases from V and 2 bases from J, with 19 bases between. Germline CDR1 PRHDT, CDR2 FYEKMQ (reference sequence). The CDR3 spells CASSPDGGEDPYNEQFF. The DNA for the CDR3 is TGTGCCAGCAGCCCAGACGGCGGGGAGGATCCCTACAATGAGCAGTTCTTC.

The genes are TRBV6-5 and TRBJ1-5, with a weak D call TRBD1 (6 bases). Germline V gene sequence: CDR1 MNHEY, CDR2 SVGAGI. Trimming pared 6 bases from V and 1 base from J, leaving 13 bases between. The CDR3 loop spans 15 amino acids. CDR3 loop: CASSPDRSSNQPQHF. The CDR3 DNA follows: TGTGCCAGCAGCCCCGACAGGTCAAGCAATCAGCCCCAGCATTTT.

The rearrangement links TRBV9 to TRBJ2-5; TRBD2 matches 10 bases. The CDR3 totals 16 residues. V lost 3 bases and J lost 3; bases outside the gene matches: 8. Germline V gene sequence: CDR1 SGDLS, CDR2 YYNGEE. The CDR3 DNA follows: TGTGCCAGCAGCGCCTCCGGAGCGGGGGGGAAAGAGACCCAGTACTTC. Amino acid sequence: CASSASGAGGKETQYF.

The chain carries TRBV10-1 and TRBJ1-1; D is ambiguous. The germline CDR1 and CDR2 sequences are WNHNN and SYGVQD (reference sequence). The CDR3 is 16 residues long. V lost 1 base, J lost 0 bases, and 12 bases lay in between. CDR3 sequence (DNA): TGCGCCAGCAGTGAGTTCTTATTAGAGATGAACACTGAAGCTTTCTTT. Protein sequence: CASSEFLLEMNTEAFF.

The chain uses TRBV5-8 and TRBJ2-7, with 10 bases lining up with TRBD2. Germline CDR1 and CDR2: SGHTS and YDEGEE. The V segment lost 1 base and the J segment 5 bases; nucleotides outside the gene matches: 3. The CDR3 is 14 residues long. The CDR3 is CASSLLSGGDEQYF. The CDR3, as DNA: TGTGCCAGCAGCTTGCTGAGCGGGGGGGACGAGCAGTACTTC.